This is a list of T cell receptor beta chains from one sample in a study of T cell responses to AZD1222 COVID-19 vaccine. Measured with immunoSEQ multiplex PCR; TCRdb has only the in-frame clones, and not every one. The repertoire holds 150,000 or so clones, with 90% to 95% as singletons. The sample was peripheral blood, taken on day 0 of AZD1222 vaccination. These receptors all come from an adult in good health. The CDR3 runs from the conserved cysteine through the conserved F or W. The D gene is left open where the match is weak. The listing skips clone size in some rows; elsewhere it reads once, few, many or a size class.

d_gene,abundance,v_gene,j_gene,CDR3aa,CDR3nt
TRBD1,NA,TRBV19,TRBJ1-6,CASSMGDRVGNSPLHF,TGTGCCAGTAGTATGGGGGACAGGGTGGGAAATTCACCCCTCCACTTT
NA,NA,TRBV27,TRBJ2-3,CASSLSQGLDTQYF,TGTGCCAGCAGTTTAAGTCAGGGGTTAGATACGCAGTATTTT
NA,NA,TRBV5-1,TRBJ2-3,CASSTDRTDTQYF,TGCGCCAGCAGCACCGACCGCACAGATACGCAGTATTTT
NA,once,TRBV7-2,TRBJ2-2,CASRRPGGAGTGELFF,TGTGCCAGCAGACGGCCAGGGGGAGCGGGCACCGGGGAGCTGTTTTTT
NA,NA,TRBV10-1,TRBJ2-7,CASSESGSVFHEQYF,TGCGCCAGCAGTGAGTCTGGATCAGTGTTCCACGAGCAGTACTTC
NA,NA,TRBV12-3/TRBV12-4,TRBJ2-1,CASTPGAPEQFF,TGTGCCAGCACTCCGGGGGCACCTGAGCAGTTCTTC
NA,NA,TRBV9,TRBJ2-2,CASSVGPLGGPLNTGELFF,TGTGCCAGCAGCGTAGGGCCCCTGGGGGGACCATTGAACACCGGGGAGCTGTTTTTT
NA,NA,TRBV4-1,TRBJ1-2,CASSPIGTATGYTF,TGCGCCAGCAGCCCTATTGGGACGGCCACTGGCTACACCTTC
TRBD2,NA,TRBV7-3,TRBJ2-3,CASSPGGTIDTQYF,TGTGCCAGCAGCCCGGGGGGGACCATAGATACGCAGTATTTT
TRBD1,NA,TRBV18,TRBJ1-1,CASFPGTGGAEAFF,TGTGCCAGCTTCCCCGGGACAGGGGGCGCCGAAGCTTTCTTT
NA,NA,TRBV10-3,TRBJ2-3,CAIRVEPKHTDTQYF,TGTGCCATCAGGGTAGAGCCGAAACACACAGATACGCAGTATTTT
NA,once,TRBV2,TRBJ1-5,CASQTYQGGNQPQHF,TGTGCCAGCCAGACCTACCAGGGTGGGAATCAGCCCCAGCATTTT
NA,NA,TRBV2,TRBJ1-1,CASSDTGNTEAFF,TGTGCCAGCAGTGACACAGGGAACACTGAAGCTTTCTTT
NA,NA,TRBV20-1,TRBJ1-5,CSASYRGGHSNQPQHF,TGCAGTGCTAGTTATCGAGGGGGTCATAGCAATCAGCCCCAGCATTTT
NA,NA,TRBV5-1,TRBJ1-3,CASSSYPQGPGNTIYF,TGCGCCAGCAGCTCGTACCCCCAGGGTCCTGGAAACACCATATATTTT
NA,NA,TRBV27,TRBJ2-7,CASRPSRVVGEQYF,TGTGCCAGCCGACCCAGCAGGGTAGTGGGGGAGCAGTACTTC
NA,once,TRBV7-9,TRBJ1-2,CASSTGLRYGYTF,TGTGCCAGCAGTACGGGACTCCGCTATGGCTACACCTTC
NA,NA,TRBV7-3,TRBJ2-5,CASSPQAQETQYF,TGTGCCAGCAGCCCGCAAGCTCAAGAGACCCAGTACTTC